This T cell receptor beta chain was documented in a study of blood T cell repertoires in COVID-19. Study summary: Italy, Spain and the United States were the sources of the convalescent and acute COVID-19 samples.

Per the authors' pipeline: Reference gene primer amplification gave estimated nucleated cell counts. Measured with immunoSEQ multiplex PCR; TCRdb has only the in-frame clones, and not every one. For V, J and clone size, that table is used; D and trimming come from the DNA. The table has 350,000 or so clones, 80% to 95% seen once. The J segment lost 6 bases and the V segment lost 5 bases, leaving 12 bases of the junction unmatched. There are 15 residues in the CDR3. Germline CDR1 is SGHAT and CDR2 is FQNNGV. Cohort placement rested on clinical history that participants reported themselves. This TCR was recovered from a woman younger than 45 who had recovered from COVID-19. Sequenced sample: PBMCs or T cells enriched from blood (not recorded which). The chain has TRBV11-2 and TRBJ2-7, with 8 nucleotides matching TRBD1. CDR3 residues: CASSPGQGRSREQYF. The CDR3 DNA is TGTGCCAGCAGCCCCGGACAGGGAAGGTCGCGCGAGCAGTACTTC.